This TCR beta chain appears in the sequencing data of a study of T cell repertoires in cytomegalovirus infection. The length of the CDR3 is 14 residues. The germline gives CDR1 DFQATT, CDR2 SNEGSKA (reference sequence). V was trimmed by 6 bases and J by 0 bases, leaving 13 bases between them. This clonotype occurred a few times. TCRdb reprocessed the reads via MiXCR and lists one record per CDR3 protein. The repertoire consists of about 400,000 distinct CDR3 sequences, with roughly 18% occurring once and the leading ten covering around 10%. Material for sequencing was PBMCs. V and J are TRBV20-1 and TRBJ2-3, with D maybe TRBD2 (5 bases). This TCR was sampled from a human donor in good health (CMV status not recorded). Some clones in this sample may be carry-over from other donors' samples. The CDR3 protein is CSARRSASTDTQYF. The CDR3 bases are TGCAGTGCACGGAGGTCGGCTAGCACAGATACGCAGTATTTT.